This T cell receptor (beta chain) was retrieved from a study of cytomegalovirus exposure and HLA in healthy donors. PCR amplification relied on 60 Vbeta primers (plus 13 Jbeta primers). Using immunoSEQ multiplex PCR, the repertoire was profiled, and TCRdb retains in-frame clones only, with some absent. The sample lists about 170,000 clones, 80% to 85% seen once, with less than 1% in the top ten. About this clone: Its target is not known.

Study-level points and caveats: Per a later analysis, about 17,000 TCR beta sequences showed association with HLA alleles at 0.05 false discovery rate.

Sequences were obtained from PBMCs. The receptor was isolated from a girl aged 2 to 9 in good health and CMV-seropositive.

For the CDR3, the DNA is TGTGCCAGCAGTTTCGGGGATACGCAGTATTTT. Translating gives CASSFGDTQYF. The rearrangement joins TRBV27 to TRBJ2-3; D not certain. In germline, CDR1 is MNHEY, CDR2 SMNVEV (reference sequence). Trimming removed 3 bases at V and 6 bases at J, with 4 bases between. The CDR3 covers 11 residues.